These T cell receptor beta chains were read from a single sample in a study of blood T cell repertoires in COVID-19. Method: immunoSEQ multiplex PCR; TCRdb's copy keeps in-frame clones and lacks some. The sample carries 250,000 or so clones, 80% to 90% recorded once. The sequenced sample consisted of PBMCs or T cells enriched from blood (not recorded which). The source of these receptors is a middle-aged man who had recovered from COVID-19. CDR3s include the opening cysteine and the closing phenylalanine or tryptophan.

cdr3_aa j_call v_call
CASSTGTYETEAFF TRBJ1-1 TRBV19
CASSPAAGGLNNEQFF TRBJ2-1 TRBV18
CAISFGTDLYGYTF TRBJ1-2 TRBV10-3
CASSLSAVSPLHF TRBJ1-6 TRBV27
CASSLELREKLFF TRBJ1-4 TRBV7-2
CASSMISGRDEYLKQFF TRBJ2-1 TRBV19
CAGCPSGLSNQPQHF TRBJ1-5 TRBV19
CASSLQGNPLGQHF TRBJ1-5 TRBV19
CASSLNRGEPQHF TRBJ1-5 TRBV19
CATSDYRGGYGYTF TRBJ1-2 TRBV24-1
CASSLSPGTDNTGELFF TRBJ2-2 TRBV7-3
CASSQGRKNQPQHF TRBJ1-5 TRBV7-9
CASSFQGMATEAFF TRBJ1-1 TRBV5-6
CASSSGPGHIYGYTF TRBJ1-2 TRBV11-2
CASSVWQGEQFF TRBJ2-1 TRBV9
CASSIWDRGDSEQYF TRBJ2-7 TRBV19
CASSLVHHEQYF TRBJ2-7 TRBV11-2
CASSPKFAAGHNYGYTF TRBJ1-2 TRBV4-3
CASSYGGLWETQYF TRBJ2-5 TRBV27
CASSHWRETGDSPLHF TRBJ1-6 TRBV4-1
CASGYSGRSNQSFFYEQYF TRBJ2-7 TRBV4-3
CASSHSLRGTDTQYF TRBJ2-3 TRBV6-2/TRBV6-3
CASSERGQTNEKLFF TRBJ1-4 TRBV7-8
CASSPGTSGGIREQFF TRBJ2-1 TRBV18
CARSPGTGGSYEQYF TRBJ2-7 TRBV7-5
CASSFGLAGGDEQFF TRBJ2-1 TRBV5-8
CASSQELQGAGEKLFF TRBJ1-4 TRBV3-1/TRBV3-2
CASSSLAGGDTGELFF TRBJ2-2 TRBV7-3
CASSENSPTYEQYF TRBJ2-7 TRBV2
CASSQDVDRILNIQYF TRBJ2-4 TRBV4-3
CASSTDRRRDEKLFF TRBJ1-4 TRBV5-1
CASSLGGRGLAEAFF TRBJ1-1 TRBV5-4
CASSLDRGIYGYTF TRBJ1-2 TRBV7-9
CASRTGTSYGYTF TRBJ1-2 TRBV5-6
CASSASSGGHETQYF TRBJ2-5 TRBV7-3
CAILSRSGWHEQFF TRBJ2-1 TRBV28
CASSKRAVRSSTDTQYF TRBJ2-3 TRBV3-1/TRBV3-2
CASSVAPTGGNEKLFF TRBJ1-4 TRBV9
CASSRDRAGSSYEQYF TRBJ2-7 TRBV4-3
CASTLRAGRTDTQYF TRBJ2-3 TRBV19
CASSFVDRGREQYF TRBJ2-7 TRBV5-5
CASSPLGVLEEAFF TRBJ1-1 TRBV4-1
CASNGDSRTGELFF TRBJ2-2 TRBV2